This T cell receptor (beta chain) was found in a study of metastatic and nonmetastatic thyroid tumors. Treatment of any kind had been given to no patient before thyroid surgery. Study-level points and caveats: Reported TCR beta diversity, measured in blood and tumor, was significantly higher for malignant thyroid tumors than for benign nodules.

This clone is classed as medium-sized. Its antigen is not known. V lost 6 bases to trimming and J lost 0 bases, with 27 bases between them. The germline CDR1 and CDR2 sequences are MDHEN and SYDVKM. The CDR3 extends over 19 amino acids. Source study methods: CDR3 was compared across clinicopathological groups, and the resulting differences were used to build a distant-metastasis classifier for papillary thyroid cancer. TCRdb reprocessed the PCR reads using MiXCR. The V and J calls here are based on TCRdb, not the publication. There are about 53,000 clones in the sample; 20% occur only once, and under 4.5% lies in the top ten.

The rearrangement uses TRBV28 and TRBJ2-7; D might be TRBD1 or TRBD2, each matching 6 bases. This clonotype was obtained from a female donor with papillary thyroid cancer or a benign thyroid nodule (not recorded which). Some clones in this sample may be carry-over from other donors' samples. Specimen: blood. The CDR3 DNA reads TGTGCCAGCAGCTACTCTCCCAGAACAGGGACTTCCCGCTCCTACGAGCAGTACTTC. Residues: CASSYSPRTGTSRSYEQYF.